This T cell receptor (beta chain) was sequenced in a study of technical replicates of blood from four donors. The germline gives CDR1 SGHTA, CDR2 FQGNSA. V was shortened by 2 bases and J by 0 bases, with 11 bases between the two germline ends. The CDR3 loop spans 16 amino acids. The assay was immunoSEQ multiplex PCR, and TCRdb's table has in-frame clones only and misses some. The sample carries under 75,000 clones, around 95% recorded once. The sequenced sample was T cells isolated from PBMCs. The chain has TRBV7-2 and TRBJ2-4; D is unclear. The TCR originated in a human donor in good health. CDR3 loop: CASSLQVGLAKNIQYF. The CDR3 bases are TGTGCCAGCAGCTTACAGGTCGGCCTAGCCAAAAACATTCAGTACTTC.